Shown below are 19 T cell receptor beta chains from a single sample sequenced in a study of T cells in women clearing cervical HPV infection. Profiled with immunoSEQ multiplex PCR; TCRdb holds only in-frame clones, not every one. Its table records 23,000 or so clones. The sample taken for sequencing was blood buffy coat. These receptors were collected from a woman between 18 and 70 years old with a cervical HPV16 infection that either progressed to CIN3+ or cleared (not recorded which).

CDR3 DNA (partial): TGTGCCAGCAGTTTTGTGGGACAGGGGGAGGTGACC. Translated, it gives CASSFVGQGEVT. The full-length CDR3 reads as CASSFVGQGEVTQYF. The rearrangement joins TRBV12-3 or TRBV12-4 to TRBJ2-5; 11 positions agree with TRBD1. The CDR3 goes on 3 residues after the read ends, and that part is filled in from the germline J gene. V gave up 3 bases and J gave up 7 bases; unmatched junction bases: 7. CDR3 length: 15 amino acids.

The CDR3 here is CASSLLSRDSNTEAFF. Incomplete CDR3 DNA: TGCGCCAGCAGCTTGTTGAGCCGAGACTCGAACACTGAA. The V call is TRBV5-1, the J call TRBJ1-1, with no clear D. The read gets to within 3 residues of the CDR3 end, and the germline J gene fills in the rest. This CDR3 has 16 amino acids. The V end lost 1 base, the J end lost 1 base, and 14 bases lay between the germline ends. CDR1 SGHRS and CDR2 YFSETQ come from the germline V gene.

Of note for this clone: The read gets to within 3 residues of the CDR3 end, and the germline J gene fills in the rest. J is TRBJ2-1 and V is TRBV11-2; 9 bases match TRBD2. Germline V CDR1 and CDR2: SGHAT, FQNNGV. V was pared by 7 bases and J by 7 bases, with 11 bases of the junction left unmatched. The CDR3 has 15 residues. Incomplete CDR3 DNA: TGTGCCAGCACCCCGGGACTAGCTGTTAGGAATGAG. Protein product: CASTPGLAVRNE. The CDR3 reads in full as CASTPGLAVRNEQFF.

Of note for this clone: The read halts 3 residues ahead of the CDR3 end, with the missing end drawn from the germline J gene. The chain joins TRBV18 to TRBJ1-6; D gene ambiguous. The CDR3 runs to 12 residues. CDR1 is KGHSH, CDR2 LQKENI, per germline. V was pared by 3 bases and J by 8 bases, with 5 bases between. The covered CDR3 bases are TGTGCCAGCTCACCCGGGGATTCACCC. Encoded protein: CASSPGDSP. The CDR3 in its entirety is CASSPGDSPLHF.

For this clone: The read ends 3 residues shy of where the CDR3 ends; the end is completed using the germline J gene. The V gene is TRBV10-3, the J gene TRBJ2-7; TRBD2 aligns across 11 bases. The ends lost 0 bases at V and 2 bases at J; junction bases unmatched: 9. The CDR3 is made up of 18 amino acids. CDR1 and CDR2 from the germline V gene are ENHRY and SYGVKD. The CDR3 protein is CAISESKASGRPTYEQYF. CDR3 DNA, as far as it was read: TGTGCCATCAGTGAGTCGAAGGCTAGCGGGAGGCCGACCTACGAG.

The sequenced CDR3 bases are TGTGCCAGCAGCCCGGGCAGGGGGGCCTACGAG. It translates to CASSPGRGAYE. Given in full, the CDR3 is CASSPGRGAYEQYF. The chain carries TRBV5-6 and TRBJ2-7, with D tentatively TRBD1 (7 bases). The sequenced fragment ends 3 residues before the CDR3 boundary, so the rest is inferred from the germline J gene. With 4 bases removed from V and 2 bases from J, the gap between germline ends came to 13 bases. Per the germline V gene, CDR1 is SGHDT and CDR2 is YYEEEE. The CDR3 runs to 14 residues. The entire variable domain, with the rest obtained from reference TRBV5-6 and TRBJ2-7, is as follows: DAGVTQSPTHLIKTRGQQVTLRCSPKSGHDTVSWYQQALGQGPQFIFQYYEEEERQRGNFPDRFSGHQFPNYSSELNVNALLLGDSALYLCASSPGRGAYEQYFGPGTRLTVT.

With respect to this clone: The germline gene is not matched at one end of the junction; a read error may be the cause. The CDR3 is cut off 3 residues early in the read; its end comes from the germline J gene. Additional DNA sequences in this sample encode the identical CDR3. V is TRBV5-6 and J is TRBJ1-3; D remains unclear. From germline, CDR1 is SGHDT and CDR2 YYEEEE. CDR3 size: 15 residues. The CDR3 sequence is CASSLAPGLGNTIYF. The CDR3 bases that were read are TGTGCCAGCAGCTTGGCCCCGGGTTTAGGAAACACA. Full variable domain (outside the CDR3, taken from reference TRBV5-6 and TRBJ1-3): DAGVTQSPTHLIKTRGQQVTLRCSPKSGHDTVSWYQQALGQGPQFIFQYYEEEERQRGNFPDRFSGHQFPNYSSELNVNALLLGDSALYLCASSLAPGLGNTIYFGEGSWLTVV.

The sequenced part of the CDR3 DNA is TGTGCCAGCTCACCACCACTAGCGCCGGCCTACGAG. Translating it yields CASSPPLAPAYE. The CDR3 as a whole reads CASSPPLAPAYEAFF. The chain combines TRBV18 with TRBJ1-1; D is uncertain. The read ends 3 residues before the CDR3 terminus; that terminus is restored from the germline J gene. CDR3 size: 15 residues. From germline, CDR1 is KGHSH and CDR2 LQKENI.

A word on this clone: Sequencing ends 3 residues short of the CDR3 end; the germline J gene provides the rest. V usage is TRBV20-1 and J usage is TRBJ2-7, with TRBD2 matching 12 bases. V lost 0 bases to trimming and J lost 4 bases; unmatched junction nucleotides: 4. This CDR3 is 15 amino acids long. CDR1 and CDR2 (germline): DFQATT, SNEGSKA (reference sequence). CDR3 loop: CSARDRTSGIYEQYF. The DNA read from the CDR3 is TGCAGTGCTAGAGATCGGACTAGCGGGATTTACGAG.

On this clone itself: The read ends 3 residues shy of where the CDR3 ends; the end is completed using the germline J gene. This rearrangement joins TRBV10-1 to TRBJ2-7; D possibly corresponds to TRBD2 (5 bases). Trimming pared 4 bases from V and 0 bases from J, leaving 10 bases between. The CDR3 sequence is 14 residues long. Germline CDR1 reads WNHNN; CDR2 reads SYGVQD (reference sequence). CDR3 bases read: TGCGCCAGCAGTGCCCAGCGGAACTCCTACGAG. Amino acid sequence: CASSAQRNSYE. The whole CDR3 protein is CASSAQRNSYEQYF.

As concerns this clone: The read falls 3 residues short of the CDR3 end, and the missing part is taken from the germline J gene. This chain connects TRBV20-1 to TRBJ2-1; tentatively, D is TRBD1 (5 bases). Germline-derived CDR1 and CDR2 are DFQATT and SNEGSKA (reference sequence). CDR3 length equals 13 residues. V lost 3 bases to trimming and J lost 6 bases, with 12 bases between them. The CDR3 region is CSASFGHSNEQFF. The DNA read from the CDR3 is TGCAGTGCTAGTTTCGGACATTCCAATGAG.

Points on this clone: The read falls 3 residues short of the CDR3 end, and the missing part is taken from the germline J gene. The chain uses TRBV5-1 and TRBJ2-1; D ambiguous. Looked up from germline, CDR1 is SGHRS and CDR2 is YFSETQ. V lost 1 base and J lost 0, with 8 bases in between. The CDR3 extends over 15 amino acids. The chain's CDR3 is CASSLWSSSYNEQFF. Partial CDR3 DNA: TGCGCCAGCAGCTTGTGGTCCAGCTCCTACAATGAG.

Worth noting for this clone: The read is 3 residues too short to cover the CDR3 end, so that end is filled in from the germline J gene. The chain recombines TRBV13 with TRBJ2-4; D not certain. Looked up from germline, CDR1 is PRHDT and CDR2 is FYEKMQ (reference sequence). CDR3 length: 14 residues. V shed 1 base and J shed 0 bases, with 4 bases lying between them. CDR3 sequence reads: CASSLELAKNIQYF. CDR3 DNA, as far as it was read: TGTGCCAGCAGCTTAGAACTAGCCAAAAACATT. Complete variable domain (other parts from reference TRBV13 and TRBJ2-4): AAGVIQSPRHLIKEKRETATLKCYPIPRHDTVYWYQQGPGQDPQFLISFYEKMQSDKGSIPDRFSAQQFSDYHSELNMSSLELGDSALYFCASSLELAKNIQYFGAGTRLSVL.

Worth noting for this clone: Read coverage stops 3 residues before the CDR3 terminus; the germline J gene supplies the remainder. The gene calls are TRBV5-8 and TRBJ1-6, with TRBD1 matching over 7 bases. The CDR3 is 14 residues long. The germline V gene has CDR1 SGHTS and CDR2 YDEGEE. J was trimmed by 7 bases and V by 4 bases; bases with no gene match: 5. The CDR3 sequence: CASSAGQKNSPLHF. The CDR3 DNA, read in part, is TGTGCCAGCAGCGCGGGACAGAAAAATTCACCC.

For this clone: The CDR3 goes on 3 residues after the read ends, and that part is filled in from the germline J gene. The chain joins TRBV6-2 or TRBV6-3 to TRBJ2-2; either TRBD1 or TRBD2 may supply D (5 bases each). Trimming left V 1 base short and J 1 base short, with 13 bases between. In germline, CDR1 is MNHEY, CDR2 SVGEGT. This CDR3 is 17 amino acids long. The sequenced part of the CDR3 DNA is TGTGCCAGCAGTTACTTTCCGAGGGGATTGAACACCGGGGAG. Translated, it gives CASSYFPRGLNTGE. The complete CDR3 reads CASSYFPRGLNTGELFF.

In regard to this clone: Sequencing ends 3 residues short of the CDR3 end; the germline J gene provides the rest. The V call is TRBV5-1, the J call TRBJ1-2; possibly TRBD1 for D (5 bases). The CDR3 is 12 residues long. The germline V gene encodes CDR1 SGHRS and CDR2 YFSETQ. The CDR3 DNA, read in part, is TGCGCCAGCAGGGACAACACTGGGGGC. Its protein is CASRDNTGG. The whole CDR3 protein is CASRDNTGGYTF.

As for this clone: Coverage ceases 3 residues before the CDR3 finishes, and the germline J gene fills in the end. V and J are TRBV19 and TRBJ1-2, with no clear D. Germline V gene data show CDR1 as LNHDA and CDR2 as SQIVND (reference sequence). The CDR3 runs 15 residues. CDR3: CASSRGLASTYDYTF. CDR3 DNA, as far as it was read: TGTGCCAGTAGTAGAGGACTAGCGAGTACCTACGAC.

The CDR3 DNA, read in part, is TGCGCCAGCAGCTTGGCCGACAGCCAAGTTTATGGC. This sequence encodes CASSLADSQVYG. In full, the CDR3 reads CASSLADSQVYGYTF. The chain links TRBV5-1 to TRBJ1-2; the D gene is possibly TRBD1 (5 bases). The read stops 3 residues short of the end of the CDR3; the missing end is completed from the germline J gene. Germline loops: CDR1 SGHRS, CDR2 YFSETQ. CDR3 length equals 15 residues. Deletions cut 0 bases from V and 5 bases from J, with 14 bases between.

Comments on this clone: The missing CDR3 end, 3 residues past where the read stops, is filled in from the germline J gene. V gene TRBV20-1 combines with J gene TRBJ2-3; TRBD2 agrees at 11 bases. The CDR3 spans 14 residues. Germline trimming cut 4 bases from V and 4 bases from J; bases unmatched to any gene: 4. CDR1 DFQATT and CDR2 SNEGSKA come from the germline V gene (reference sequence). The covered CDR3 bases are TGCAGTGCTATAGCGGGAGGGTTCGCAGATACG. Translation: CSAIAGGFADT. The complete CDR3 protein is CSAIAGGFADTQYF.